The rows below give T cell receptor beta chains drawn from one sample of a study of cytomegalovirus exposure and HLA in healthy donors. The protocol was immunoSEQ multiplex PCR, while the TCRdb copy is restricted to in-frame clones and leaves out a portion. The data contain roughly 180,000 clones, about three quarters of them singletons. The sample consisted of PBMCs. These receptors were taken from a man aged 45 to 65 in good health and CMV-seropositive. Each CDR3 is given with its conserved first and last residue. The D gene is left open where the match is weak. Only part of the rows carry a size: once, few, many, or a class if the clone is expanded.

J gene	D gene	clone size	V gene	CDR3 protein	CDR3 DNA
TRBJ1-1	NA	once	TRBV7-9	CASSLSTQPNTEAFF	TGTGCCAGCAGCTTAAGTACACAACCGAACACTGAAGCTTTCTTT
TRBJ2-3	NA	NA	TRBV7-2	CASSLALSDTQYF	TGTGCCAGCAGCTTAGCTCTGTCAGATACGCAGTATTTT
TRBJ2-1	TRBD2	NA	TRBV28	CASTGGTAYNEQFF	TGTGCCAGCACCGGGGGGACTGCCTACAATGAGCAGTTCTTC
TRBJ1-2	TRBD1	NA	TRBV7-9	CASSLLDRSDGYTF	TGTGCCAGCAGCTTACTGGACAGGAGTGATGGCTACACCTTC
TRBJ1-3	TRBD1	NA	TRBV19	CASSTTGEGNTIYF	TGTGCCAGTAGTACGACAGGGGAGGGCAACACCATATATTTT
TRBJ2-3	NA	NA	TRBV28	CASSSPGEPDTQYF	TGTGCCAGCAGTTCCCCAGGGGAGCCAGATACGCAGTATTTT
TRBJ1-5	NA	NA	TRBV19	CASSTRAKTFNQPQHF	TGTGCCAGTAGCACTAGAGCCAAAACGTTCAATCAGCCCCAGCATTTT
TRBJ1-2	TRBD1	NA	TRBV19	CASLVPGTGEGYTF	TGTGCCAGTTTAGTCCCCGGGACAGGGGAAGGCTACACCTTC
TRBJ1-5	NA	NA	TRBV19	CASNAARGSNQPQHF	TGTGCCAGCAACGCTGCCAGGGGAAGCAATCAGCCCCAGCATTTT
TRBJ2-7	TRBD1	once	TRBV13	CASSLQGTGALYEQYF	TGTGCCAGCAGCTTACAAGGGACAGGGGCCCTCTACGAGCAGTACTTC
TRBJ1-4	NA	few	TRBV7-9	CASRSGQTNEKLFF	TGTGCCAGCAGGTCAGGACAGACTAATGAAAAACTGTTTTTT
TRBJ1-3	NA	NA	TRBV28	CASSFAGSRSGNTIYF	TGTGCCAGCAGTTTCGCAGGCAGCCGATCTGGAAACACCATATATTTT
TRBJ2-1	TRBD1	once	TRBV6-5	CASSRPGQGLDEQFF	TGTGCCAGCAGTCGGCCGGGACAGGGGTTGGATGAGCAGTTCTTC
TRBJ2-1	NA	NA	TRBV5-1	CASSAGQYNEQFF	TGCGCCAGCAGCGCGGGACAGTACAATGAGCAGTTCTTC
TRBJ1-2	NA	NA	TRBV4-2	CASSQEGRITRDGYTF	TGTGCCAGCAGCCAAGAAGGAAGGATAACGAGGGATGGCTACACCTTC
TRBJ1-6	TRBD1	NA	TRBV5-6	CASSSGTGNSPLHF	TGTGCCAGCAGCTCCGGGACAGGGAATTCACCCCTCCACTTT
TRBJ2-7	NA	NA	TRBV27	CASSQGFLQYF	TGTGCCAGCAGCCAGGGATTCCTGCAGTACTTC
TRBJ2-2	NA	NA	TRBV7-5	CARTFRFTLDTGELFF	TGTGCCAGAACCTTCAGATTTACCCTAGACACCGGGGAGCTGTTTTTT
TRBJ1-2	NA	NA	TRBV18	CASSPQYGYTF	TGTGCCAGCTCACCGCAGTATGGCTACACCTTC
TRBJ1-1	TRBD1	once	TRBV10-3	CATGPRGRGVNTEAFF	TGTGCCACCGGCCCCAGGGGGCGCGGGGTGAACACTGAAGCTTTCTTT
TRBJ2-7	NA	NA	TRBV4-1	CASSIQQGYEQYF	TGCGCCAGCAGCATTCAACAGGGCTACGAGCAGTACTTC
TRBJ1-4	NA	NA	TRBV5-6	CASSSTRPGEKLFF	TGTGCCAGCAGCTCGACAAGGCCGGGGGAAAAACTGTTTTTT
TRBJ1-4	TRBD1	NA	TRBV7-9	CASRETGSNEKLFF	TGTGCCAGCAGAGAGACAGGGTCTAATGAAAAACTGTTTTTT
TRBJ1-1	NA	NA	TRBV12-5	CASAPMGSTEAFF	TGTGCTAGTGCCCCAATGGGCTCCACTGAAGCTTTCTTT